One sample yielded the 26 T cell receptor beta chains listed below, sequenced in a study of cytomegalovirus exposure and HLA in healthy donors. Method: immunoSEQ multiplex PCR; TCRdb's copy keeps in-frame clones and lacks some. The repertoire holds 110,000 to 150,000 clones, with 88% as singletons. Specimen: PBMCs. The receptors here all came from a woman between 18 and 29 years old in good health and CMV-seropositive.

The J gene is TRBJ1-5, the V gene TRBV7-6; the D is unclear. CDR3 size: 13 residues. CDR1 and CDR2 from the germline V gene are SGHVS and FNYEAQ. V was cut by 5 bases and J by 0 bases, with 5 bases left in between. CDR3 amino acids: CASSEYSNQPQHF. The DNA of the CDR3 is TGTGCCAGCAGCGAGTATAGCAATCAGCCCCAGCATTTT. Full variable domain (missing parts from reference TRBV7-6 and TRBJ1-5): GAGVSQSPRYKVTKRGQDVALRCDPISGHVSLYWYRQALGQGPEFLTYFNYEAQQDKSGLPNDRFSAERPEGSISTLTIQRTEQRDSAMYRCASSEYSNQPQHFGDGTRLSIL.

J is TRBJ2-6 and V is TRBV29-1, with 7 bases identical to TRBD1. CDR3 length: 15 residues. Germline CDR1 reads SQVTM; CDR2 reads ANQGSEA. With V trimmed by 7 bases and J by 3 bases, 9 bases remained unmatched. The CDR3 loop is CSATGARSGANVLTF. CDR3 DNA: TGCAGCGCCACAGGGGCCCGAAGTGGGGCCAACGTCCTGACTTTC.

The chain has TRBV5-6 and TRBJ2-1; tentatively, D is TRBD2 (6 bases). V lost 4 bases and J 2 bases, leaving 13 bases between the germline ends. Germline CDR1 is SGHDT and CDR2 is YYEEEE. The CDR3 consists of 15 residues. The CDR3 bases are TGTGCCAGCAGCCGGGGACTCGCTGCCTACAATGAGCAGTTCTTC. Residues: CASSRGLAAYNEQFF.

This chain joins TRBV5-1 and TRBJ2-7; TRBD1 matches at 9 bases. CDR1 is SGHRS and CDR2 is YFSETQ in the germline V gene. The CDR3 has 15 residues. V lost 0 bases, J lost 3 bases, and 4 bases stayed unmatched. The CDR3 region has the DNA TGCGCCAGCAGCTTGGAGGGACAGGGTTTCTACGAGCAGTACTTC. This encodes CASSLEGQGFYEQYF. The full variable domain, completed using reference TRBV5-1 and TRBJ2-7, is KAGVTQTPRYLIKTRGQQVTLSCSPISGHRSVSWYQQTPGQGLQFLFEYFSETQRNKGNFPGRFSGRQFSNSRSEMNVSTLELGDSALYLCASSLEGQGFYEQYFGPGTRLTVT.

J is TRBJ1-1 and V is TRBV5-6, with D hard to call. The V gene's germline CDR1 is SGHDT and CDR2 YYEEEE. The CDR3 length is 11 residues. V was pared by 0 bases and J by 11 bases, with 8 bases between. The CDR3 coding sequence is TGTGCCAGCAGCTTGGGCTCCCGGGCTTTCTTT. The encoded protein is CASSLGSRAFF.

This rearrangement joins TRBV9 to TRBJ1-5; tentatively, D is TRBD1 (6 bases). CDR1 SGDLS and CDR2 YYNGEE come from the germline V gene. V lost 3 bases and J lost 5, with 12 bases in between. The length of the CDR3 is 14 residues. In nucleotides, the CDR3 is TGTGCCAGCAGCGGACCAGGGGCCGATCAGCCCCAGCATTTT. Its protein product is CASSGPGADQPQHF. Full variable domain (missing parts from reference TRBV9 and TRBJ1-5): DSGVTQTPKHLITATGQRVTLRCSPRSGDLSVYWYQQSLDQGLQFLIQYYNGEERAKGNILERFSAQQFPDLHSELNLSSLELGDSALYFCASSGPGADQPQHFGDGTRLSIL.

The chain joins TRBV5-1 to TRBJ2-1, with 8 bases fitting TRBD1. Germline values: CDR1 SGHRS, CDR2 YFSETQ. This CDR3 spans 17 amino acids. V lost 3 bases and J lost 6; bases outside the gene matches: 14. The DNA for the CDR3 is TGCGCCAGCAGCTCAAAAATCTTATGGACAGGGTCCAATGAGCAGTTCTTC. Translation gives CASSSKILWTGSNEQFF.

The V call is TRBV27, the J call TRBJ1-6; 8 positions match TRBD1. This CDR3 is 15 amino acids long. CDR1 and CDR2 (germline): MNHEY, SMNVEV (reference sequence). The J segment lost 6 bases and the V segment lost 5 bases, leaving 6 bases of the junction unmatched. Here the CDR3 reads CASSAVRGLNSPLHF. The DNA for the CDR3 is TGTGCCAGCAGTGCTGTCAGGGGGCTTAATTCACCCCTCCACTTT.

The rearrangement uses TRBV28 and TRBJ1-5; D remains unclear. The CDR3 runs 13 residues. Germline V CDR1 and CDR2: MDHEN, SYDVKM. V was shortened by 9 bases and J by 4 bases, with 13 bases between the two germline ends. The CDR3, as DNA: TGTGCCAGTTATGGCAAAAATAATCAGCCCCAGCATTTT. Its translation: CASYGKNNQPQHF.

This rearrangement joins TRBV6-1 to TRBJ2-7; D is perhaps TRBD1 (7 bases). The CDR3 runs 14 residues. The germline CDR1 and CDR2 sequences are MNHNS and SASEGT. Trimming shortened V by 5 bases and J by 2 bases, and 13 bases separated the two germline ends. This CDR3 reads CASSQGGEAYEQYF. The CDR3 nucleotides read TGTGCCAGCAGTCAGGGGGGAGAGGCCTACGAGCAGTACTTC.

The chain has TRBV5-4 and TRBJ2-7; TRBD2 aligns across 13 bases. Germline V gene sequence: CDR1 SGHNT, CDR2 YYREEE (reference sequence). The CDR3 contains 17 residues. The J segment lost 7 bases and the V segment lost 4 bases, leaving 14 bases of the junction unmatched. The CDR3 coding sequence is TGTGCCAGCAGCCAGGGACTAGCGGGATCTAAACTTGGGGAGCAGTACTTC. Its translation: CASSQGLAGSKLGEQYF.

The chain couples TRBV21-1 to TRBJ1-6; TRBD1 is the table's D call, not checked against the DNA. TRBV21-1 is a pseudogene segment. The CDR3 has 21 residues. CDR3 DNA: TGTGCCAGCAGCAAAAGTTGGTCTGGGACAGGGATGGGACAGGGGAATTCACCCCTCCACTTT. Translating it yields CASSKSWSGTGMGQGNSPLHF.

This clone has just one count. The rearrangement uses TRBV28 and TRBJ2-7; TRBD1 aligns across 9 bases. Per germline, CDR1 MDHEN and CDR2 SYDVKM. The V gene end was trimmed by 6 bases and the J gene end by 0 bases; junction bases not matched to a gene: 6. The CDR3 is made up of 15 amino acids. The CDR3 reads CASRGQGLSSYEQYF. The DNA for the CDR3 is TGTGCCAGCAGAGGACAGGGGTTGAGCTCCTACGAGCAGTACTTC.

As DNA, the CDR3 is TGTGCCAGTAGTCTCTTACCGACAGGGCAAGAGACCCAGTACTTC. The encoded protein is CASSLLPTGQETQYF. The chain links TRBV19 to TRBJ2-5; 7 nucleotides agree with TRBD1. The CDR3 is 15 residues long. The V and J ends lost 5 bases and 2 bases, in that order; junction bases with no gene match: 8. CDR1 and CDR2 (germline): LNHDA, SQIVND (reference sequence).

CDR3 sequence (DNA): TGTGCCAGCAGTTTAAATGGACTGGAGCAGTACTTC. It codes for CASSLNGLEQYF. The V and J genes are TRBV27 and TRBJ2-7; possibly TRBD2 for D (5 bases). Looked up from germline, CDR1 is MNHEY and CDR2 is SMNVEV (reference sequence). This CDR3 has 12 residues. Trimming left V 2 bases short and J 7 bases short, with 9 bases between.

V and J are TRBV6-6 and TRBJ1-1; D ambiguous. Germline values: CDR1 MNHNY, CDR2 SVGAGI (reference sequence). The length of the CDR3 is 13 residues. V lost 6 bases and J lost 0, with 8 bases in between. The DNA of the CDR3 is TGTGCCAGCAGGCTCAACATGAACACTGAAGCTTTCTTT. Translated, it gives CASRLNMNTEAFF.

The chain combines TRBV18 with TRBJ2-7, with 10 bases matching TRBD2. Trimming removed 2 bases from V and 4 bases from J; junction bases left unmatched: 8. The CDR3 covers 16 residues. Per germline, CDR1 KGHSH and CDR2 LQKENI. CDR3 sequence (DNA): TGTGCCAGCTCACCAGTCCTAGCGGGAGCAGAGTACGAGCAGTACTTC. This encodes CASSPVLAGAEYEQYF.

This clone appeared a few times. This chain links TRBV10-1 with TRBJ2-7; weak D call: TRBD2 (5 bases). V was clipped by 4 bases and J by 0 bases, with 16 bases between them. The CDR3 loop spans 16 amino acids. Germline V lookup: CDR1 WNHNN, CDR2 SYGVQD (reference sequence). CDR3 sequence reads: CASSGLYRDNSYEQYF. CDR3 DNA sequence: TGCGCCAGCAGTGGTCTCTACCGGGATAACTCCTACGAGCAGTACTTC.

The chain employs TRBV7-8 and TRBJ2-3, with 9 bases matching TRBD1. J gave up 4 bases and V 1 base, and 12 bases lay outside the gene matches. CDR1 is SGHVS and CDR2 is FQNEAQ in the germline V gene. This CDR3 spans 18 amino acids. The CDR3 here is CASSLDSSYRGQADTQYF. The CDR3, as DNA: TGTGCCAGCAGCTTAGATTCATCTTACAGGGGGCAGGCAGATACGCAGTATTTT.

The chain couples TRBV19 to TRBJ2-2; a possible D gene is TRBD2 (6 bases). The CDR3 has 15 residues. V was trimmed by 5 bases and J by 4 bases, leaving 14 bases between them. Germline V gene sequence: CDR1 LNHDA, CDR2 SQIVND (reference sequence). CDR3 nucleotide sequence: TGTGCCAGTAGTGCGACGGGACTCCCCACCGGGGAGCTGTTTTTT. Amino acid sequence: CASSATGLPTGELFF.

CDR3 sequence (DNA): TGTGCCAGCAGCTTAGTGGGGACTTCTTTCGGAAATCAGCCCCAGCATTTT. As protein: CASSLVGTSFGNQPQHF. This chain joins TRBV7-2 and TRBJ1-5; the D gene is possibly TRBD1 (5 bases). Germline CDR1 and CDR2: SGHTA and FQGNSA. V gave up 1 base and J gave up 4 bases, with 17 bases separating them. The CDR3 is 17 residues long.

The chain carries TRBV28 and TRBJ1-5, with TRBD1 matching over 7 bases. Germline CDR1 and CDR2: MDHEN and SYDVKM. This CDR3 contains 16 residues. V was pared by 2 bases and J by 3 bases, with 7 bases of the junction left unmatched. CDR3 nucleotides: TGTGCCAGCAGTTTAGCGGGACAGTCGAACAATCAGCCCCAGCATTTT. It codes for CASSLAGQSNNQPQHF.

A single count supports this clone. The rearrangement uses TRBV7-6 and TRBJ2-1, with TRBD1 matching 7 bases. Germline V lookup: CDR1 SGHVS, CDR2 FNYEAQ. The CDR3 runs 15 residues. V was pared by 1 base and J by 6 bases, with 6 bases of the junction left unmatched. The CDR3 nucleotides are TGTGCCAGCAGCTTAGGACGGGCAGGGGGCAATGAGCAGTTCTTC. Translation gives CASSLGRAGGNEQFF.

In DNA, the CDR3 is TGCGCCAGCAGCCAAGAGGGGGGGAATCAGCCCCAGCATTTT. This gives the protein CASSQEGGNQPQHF. V usage is TRBV4-1 and J usage is TRBJ1-5, with a weak D call TRBD1 (5 bases). V was clipped by 0 bases and J by 4 bases, with 7 bases between them. Per germline, CDR1 MGHRA and CDR2 YSYEKL. This CDR3 has 14 residues.

This clone was found a few times. The chain recombines TRBV28 with TRBJ2-7; tentative D call: TRBD2 (6 bases). The CDR3 loop spans 13 amino acids. Germline V gene sequence: CDR1 MDHEN, CDR2 SYDVKM. V was clipped by 6 bases and J by 1 base, with 10 bases between them. The CDR3 sequence is CASRRSGSYEQYF. The CDR3 DNA follows: TGTGCCAGCAGGCGCAGCGGGTCCTACGAGCAGTACTTC.

The chain joins TRBV30 to TRBJ2-7, with 10 bases that match TRBD1. Germline lookup yields CDR1 GTSNPN and CDR2 SVGIG (reference sequence). V was pared by 4 bases and J by 3 bases, with 12 bases of the junction left unmatched. The CDR3 totals 16 residues. DNA of the CDR3: TGTGCCTGGATTAAGACCCCGGGACAGGGGAGCTACGAGCAGTACTTC. As protein: CAWIKTPGQGSYEQYF.